The present T cell receptor (beta chain) was sequenced within a study of beta chain features in type 1 diabetes. Study summary: The patients were much like the healthy donors in age, gender and cell yields. There were approximately 100,000,000 sorted cells examined across all samples. Broader study findings: Within each of all four CD4+ subsets, Type 1 diabetes patients had TCRB CDR3s that were moderately but significantly shorter. The influence of HLA type on TCRB rearrangement stayed undetermined.

Germline CDR1 reads MNHNS; CDR2 reads SASEGT. The CDR3 contains 14 residues. With 6 bases clipped from V and 4 bases from J, the junction kept 5 bases outside the gene matches. This clone was seen only a few times. Its antigen remains unknown. What was sequenced were expressed TCRB transcripts, since all of the isolated RNA had been reverse transcribed. Data came from immunoSEQ multiplex PCR; TCRdb stores just in-frame clones and leaves some out. The repertoire holds around 600,000 clones, with around 12% as singletons. The receptor's source is a man younger than 40 with type 1 diabetes. The sequencing sample was made of naive CD4+ T cells from blood. The chain recombines TRBV6-1 with TRBJ2-1, with 8 bases matching TRBD2. CDR3 loop: CASSVQRGYNEQFF. For the CDR3, the DNA is TGTGCCAGCAGCGTCCAGCGGGGGTACAATGAGCAGTTCTTC.